Described below is a single T cell receptor (beta chain) sequence and its context. Its target is not known. V was trimmed by 5 bases and J by 8 bases, leaving 12 bases between them. The CDR3 covers 12 residues. Germline CDR1 and CDR2: SQVTM and ANQGSEA. With iRepertoire HTBI primers and Arm-PCR of CDR3 regions, TCR beta libraries were built. Each CDR3 protein is one row after TCRdb ran MiXCR on the multiplex PCR reads. The sample lists hundreds of thousands of distinct CDR3 sequences, 21% occurring once. Time point in this sample: persistent/refractory GD, antithyroid drugs over 5 years with positive TRAb. Extracted PBMC RNA gave rise to the TCR library. This specimen comes from a study of regulatory T cells in long-lasting Graves disease. Whole-study findings and limits: Favoring TRBV28, TRBJ1-2 and TRBJ2-5 was a feature seen in persistent disease.

This clonotype was sampled from a female donor with Graves disease. The V call is TRBV29-1, the J call TRBJ1-4; possible D gene TRBD1, 5 bases. The material sequenced was peripheral blood mononuclear cells (PBMCs), taken when the disease was refractory, from a patient treated with antithyroid drugs. The DNA for the CDR3 is TGCAGCGTTCGGCAGGGTGGGGAAAAACTGTTTTTT. Amino acids: CSVRQGGEKLFF.